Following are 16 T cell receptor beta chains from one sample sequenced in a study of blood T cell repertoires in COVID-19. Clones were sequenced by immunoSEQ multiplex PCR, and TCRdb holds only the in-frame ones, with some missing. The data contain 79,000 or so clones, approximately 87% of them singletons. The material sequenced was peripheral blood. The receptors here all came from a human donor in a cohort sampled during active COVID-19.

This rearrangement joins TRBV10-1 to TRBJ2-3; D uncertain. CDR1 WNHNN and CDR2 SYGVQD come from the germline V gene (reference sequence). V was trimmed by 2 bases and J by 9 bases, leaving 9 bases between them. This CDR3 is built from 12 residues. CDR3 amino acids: CASSENRLTQYF. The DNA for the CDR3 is TGCGCCAGCAGTGAGAACAGATTGACGCAGTATTTT.

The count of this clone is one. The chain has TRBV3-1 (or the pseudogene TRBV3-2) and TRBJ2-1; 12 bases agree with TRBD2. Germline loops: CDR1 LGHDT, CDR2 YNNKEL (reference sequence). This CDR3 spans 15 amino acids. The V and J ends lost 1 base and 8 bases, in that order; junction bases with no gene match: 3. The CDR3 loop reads CASSQGLAGVDEQFF. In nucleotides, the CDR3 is TGTGCCAGCAGCCAAGGACTAGCGGGAGTCGATGAGCAGTTCTTC.

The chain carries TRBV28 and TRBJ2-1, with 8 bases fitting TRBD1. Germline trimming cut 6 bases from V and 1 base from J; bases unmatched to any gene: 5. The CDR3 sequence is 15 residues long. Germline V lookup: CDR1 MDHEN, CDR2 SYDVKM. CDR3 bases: TGTGCCAGCAGGTCAGGGGGCGCATCCTACAATGAGCAGTTCTTC. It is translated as CASRSGGASYNEQFF.

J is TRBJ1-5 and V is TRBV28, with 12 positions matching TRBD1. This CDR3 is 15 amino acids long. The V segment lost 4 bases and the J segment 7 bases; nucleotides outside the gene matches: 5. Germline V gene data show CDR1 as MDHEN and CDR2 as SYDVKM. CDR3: CASSSGQGARQPQHF. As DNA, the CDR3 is TGTGCCAGCAGTTCGGGACAGGGGGCAAGGCAGCCCCAGCATTTT.

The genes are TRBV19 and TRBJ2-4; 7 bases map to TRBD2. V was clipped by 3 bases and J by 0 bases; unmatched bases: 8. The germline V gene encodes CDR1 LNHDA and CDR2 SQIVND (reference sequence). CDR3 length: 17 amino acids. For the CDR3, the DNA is TGTGCCAGTAGTATGCGCCCCACTAGCGTAGCCAAAAACATTCAGTACTTC. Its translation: CASSMRPTSVAKNIQYF.

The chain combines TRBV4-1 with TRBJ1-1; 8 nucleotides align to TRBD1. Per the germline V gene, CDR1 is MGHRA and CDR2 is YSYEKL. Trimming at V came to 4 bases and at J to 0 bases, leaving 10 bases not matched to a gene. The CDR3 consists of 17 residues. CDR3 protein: CASSPRTGPNMNTEAFF. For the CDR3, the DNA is TGCGCCAGCAGCCCACGGACAGGGCCCAACATGAACACTGAAGCTTTCTTT.

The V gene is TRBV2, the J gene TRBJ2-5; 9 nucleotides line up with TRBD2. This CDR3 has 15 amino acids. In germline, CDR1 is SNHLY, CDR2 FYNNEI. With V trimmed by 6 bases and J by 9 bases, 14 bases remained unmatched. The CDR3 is CASRPRLAASMAQYF. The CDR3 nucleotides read TGTGCCAGCAGACCTCGACTAGCGGCTAGTATGGCCCAGTACTTC.

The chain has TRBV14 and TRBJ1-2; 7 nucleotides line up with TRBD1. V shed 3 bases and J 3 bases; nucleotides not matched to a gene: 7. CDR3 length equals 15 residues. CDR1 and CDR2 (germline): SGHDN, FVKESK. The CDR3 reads CASSHNRGEDYGYTF. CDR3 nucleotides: TGTGCCAGCAGCCATAACAGGGGCGAGGACTATGGCTACACCTTC.

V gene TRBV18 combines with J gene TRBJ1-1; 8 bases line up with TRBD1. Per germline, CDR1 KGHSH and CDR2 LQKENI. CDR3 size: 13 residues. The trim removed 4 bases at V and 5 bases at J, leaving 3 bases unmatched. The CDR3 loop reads CASSLDRATEAFF. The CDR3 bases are TGTGCCAGCTCACTGGACAGGGCTACTGAAGCTTTCTTT.

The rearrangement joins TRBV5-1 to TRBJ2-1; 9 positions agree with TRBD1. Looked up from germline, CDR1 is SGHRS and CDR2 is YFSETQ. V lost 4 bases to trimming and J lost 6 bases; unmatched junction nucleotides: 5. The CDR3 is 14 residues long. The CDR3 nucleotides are TGCGCCAGCAGCCTTCAGACAGGGGGCAATGAGCAGTTCTTC. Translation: CASSLQTGGNEQFF.

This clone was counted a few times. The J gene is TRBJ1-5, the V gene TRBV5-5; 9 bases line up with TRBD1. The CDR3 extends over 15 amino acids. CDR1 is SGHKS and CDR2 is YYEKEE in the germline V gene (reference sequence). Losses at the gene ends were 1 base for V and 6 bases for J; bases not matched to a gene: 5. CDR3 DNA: TGTGCCAGCAGCTTGCGGGGGACAGGGATTCAGCCCCAGCATTTT. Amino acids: CASSLRGTGIQPQHF.

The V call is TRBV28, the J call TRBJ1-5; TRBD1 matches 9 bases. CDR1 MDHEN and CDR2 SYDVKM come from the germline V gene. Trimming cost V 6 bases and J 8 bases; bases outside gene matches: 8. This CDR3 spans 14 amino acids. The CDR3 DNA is TGTGCCAGCAGAGGGGGACAGGGCCTGGAGCCCCAGCATTTT. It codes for CASRGGQGLEPQHF. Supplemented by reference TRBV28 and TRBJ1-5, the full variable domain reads DVKVTQSSRYLVKRTGEKVFLECVQDMDHENMFWYRQDPGLGLRLIYFSYDVKMKEKGDIPEGYSVSREKKERFSLILESASTNQTSMYLCASRGGQGLEPQHFGDGTRLSIL.

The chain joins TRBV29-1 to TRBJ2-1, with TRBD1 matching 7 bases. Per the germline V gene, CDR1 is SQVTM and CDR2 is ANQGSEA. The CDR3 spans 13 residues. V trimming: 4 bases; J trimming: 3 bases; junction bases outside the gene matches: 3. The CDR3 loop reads CSVGQGNYNEQFF. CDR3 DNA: TGCAGCGTTGGACAGGGCAACTACAATGAGCAGTTCTTC.

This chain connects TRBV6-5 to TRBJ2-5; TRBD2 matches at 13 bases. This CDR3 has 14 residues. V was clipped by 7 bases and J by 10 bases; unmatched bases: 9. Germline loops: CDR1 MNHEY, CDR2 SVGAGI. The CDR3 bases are TGTGCCAGCAACCAAGGACTAGCGGGAGAGCTCCAGTACTTC. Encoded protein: CASNQGLAGELQYF.

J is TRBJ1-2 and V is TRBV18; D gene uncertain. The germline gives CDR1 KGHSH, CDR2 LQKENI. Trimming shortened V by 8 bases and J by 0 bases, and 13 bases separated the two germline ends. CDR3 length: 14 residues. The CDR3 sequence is CASGPGTANYGYTF. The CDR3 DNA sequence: TGTGCCAGCGGCCCTGGCACAGCTAACTATGGCTACACCTTC. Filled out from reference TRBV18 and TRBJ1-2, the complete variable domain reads NAGVMQNPRHLVRRRGQEARLRCSPMKGHSHVYWYRQLPEEGLKFMVYLQKENIIDESGMPKERFSAEFPKEGPSILRIQQVVRGDSAAYFCASGPGTANYGYTFGSGTRLTVV.

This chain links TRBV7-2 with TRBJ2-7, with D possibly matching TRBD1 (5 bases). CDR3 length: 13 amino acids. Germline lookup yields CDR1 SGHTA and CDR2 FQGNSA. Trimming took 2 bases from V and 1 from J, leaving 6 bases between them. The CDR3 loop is CASSLSGSYEQYF. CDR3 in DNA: TGTGCCAGCAGCTTATCAGGGTCCTACGAGCAGTACTTC.